These T cell receptor beta chains were read from a single sample in a study of T cell changes during pregnancy in multiple sclerosis. Profiling relied on immunoSEQ multiplex PCR, and the TCRdb table lists in-frame clones only, not all of them. The table records about 52,000 clones, 85% to 95% of them present only once. The input for sequencing was CD4+ T cells from peripheral blood mononuclear cells, taken in the third trimester of pregnancy. Receptors were obtained from a female donor with multiple sclerosis, enrolled in a pregnancy study. Both conserved end residues are part of each CDR3. Fields, in order: V gene, clone size, D gene, J gene, CDR3 protein, CDR3 DNA. A D gene is named only where the DNA matches it firmly. Some rows have no size entry. The others give once, few or many, or a class for an expanded clone.

TRBV19,.,.,TRBJ2-1,CASSIKQGPYNEQFF,TGTGCCAGTAGTATAAAACAGGGACCCTACAATGAGCAGTTCTTC
TRBV2,.,.,TRBJ1-2,CASSEGGQGYGYTF,TGTGCCAGCAGTGAGGGGGGGCAGGGCTATGGCTACACCTTC
TRBV27,.,.,TRBJ1-5,CASSSQGRMEPQHF,TGTGCCAGCAGTTCACAGGGTCGGATGGAGCCCCAGCATTTT
TRBV6-5,.,TRBD2,TRBJ2-3,CASSYRRGGSKDTQYF,TGTGCCAGCAGTTACCGCCGGGGGGGATCTAAAGATACGCAGTATTTT
TRBV6-5,.,.,TRBJ2-5,CASSRLAPEETQYF,TGTGCCAGCAGCAGACTTGCCCCCGAAGAGACCCAGTACTTC
TRBV11-2,few,TRBD1,TRBJ1-2,CASSRDRGSHGYTF,TGTGCCAGCAGCCGTGACAGGGGATCTCATGGCTACACCTTC
TRBV9,.,TRBD1,TRBJ2-7,CASSFGADRGYEQYF,TGTGCCAGCAGCTTTGGGGCGGACAGGGGCTACGAGCAGTACTTC
TRBV5-6,.,TRBD1,TRBJ2-7,CASRKPGQGVYEQYF,TGTGCCAGCAGAAAGCCGGGACAGGGGGTGTACGAGCAGTACTTC
TRBV14,.,.,TRBJ2-1,CASSQVAAGAFGYNEQFF,TGTGCCAGCAGCCAAGTCGCGGCAGGGGCATTCGGTTACAATGAGCAGTTCTTC
TRBV6-5,.,.,TRBJ1-6,CASSPLKPVNSPLHF,TGTGCCAGCAGCCCCCTCAAGCCCGTAAATTCACCCCTCCACTTT
TRBV9,.,.,TRBJ1-6,CASSVGASGGGLNSPLHF,TGTGCCAGCAGCGTAGGAGCTTCCGGGGGAGGGCTCAATTCACCCCTCCACTTT
TRBV6-6,.,.,TRBJ1-5,CASSWGRDGGAPQHF,TGTGCCAGCAGTTGGGGTCGAGACGGAGGGGCGCCCCAGCATTTT
TRBV14,.,.,TRBJ2-3,CASSQGGTVHTDTQYF,TGTGCCAGCAGCCAAGGGGGCACGGTCCACACAGATACGCAGTATTTT
TRBV19,.,TRBD1,TRBJ2-1,CASNPTGGRDEQFF,TGTGCCAGTAACCCAACAGGGGGCAGGGATGAGCAGTTCTTC
TRBV4-1,.,TRBD1,TRBJ1-1,CASSAAGGLNTEAFF,TGCGCCAGCAGCGCGGCAGGGGGCTTGAACACTGAAGCTTTCTTT
TRBV7-2,.,.,TRBJ1-5,CASSLEGYSNQPQHF,TGTGCCAGCAGCTTAGAGGGGTATAGCAATCAGCCCCAGCATTTT
TRBV4-3,.,.,TRBJ2-3,CASSLSGTDTQYF,TGCGCCAGCAGCCTATCGGGCACAGATACGCAGTATTTT
TRBV5-5,.,TRBD1,TRBJ1-1,CASSDDRGIEAFF,TGTGCCAGCAGCGATGACAGGGGAATTGAAGCTTTCTTT
TRBV7-9,.,TRBD2,TRBJ2-7,CASSFSGREQYF,TGTGCCAGCAGCTTTAGCGGGAGGGAGCAGTACTTC
TRBV19,once,TRBD2,TRBJ2-3,CASSNSGGAPDTQYF,TGTGCCAGTAGTAATAGCGGGGGGGCTCCAGATACGCAGTATTTT
TRBV19,once,TRBD1,TRBJ2-5,CASRDRKGVQETQYF,TGTGCCAGTAGGGACAGGAAAGGGGTCCAAGAGACCCAGTACTTC
TRBV15,.,TRBD2,TRBJ2-1,CATRLAGGRFDEQFF,TGTGCCACCAGACTAGCGGGGGGGAGGTTCGATGAGCAGTTCTTC
TRBV30,.,TRBD2,TRBJ2-7,CAWSVTSGVYEQYF,TGTGCCTGGAGTGTAACTAGCGGGGTGTACGAGCAGTACTTC
TRBV10-3,.,TRBD2,TRBJ2-3,CATQKQSGASTDTQYF,TGTGCCACCCAAAAACAAAGCGGGGCTAGCACAGATACGCAGTATTTT
TRBV11-1,.,.,TRBJ1-2,CASSVQGRGYTF,TGTGCCAGCAGCGTACAGGGCCGGGGCTACACCTTC
TRBV27,.,.,TRBJ1-1,CASSSIGAEAFF,TGTGCCAGCAGTTCGATCGGGGCTGAAGCTTTCTTT
TRBV5-4,.,TRBD1,TRBJ2-3,CASSPEWGPGQGFPDTQYF,TGTGCCAGCAGCCCCGAATGGGGGCCAGGACAGGGTTTCCCAGATACGCAGTATTTT
TRBV10-1,once,TRBD2,TRBJ2-1,CASNLTSGGLNEQFF,TGCGCCAGCAATTTGACTAGCGGGGGACTCAATGAGCAGTTCTTC
TRBV7-9,.,TRBD2,TRBJ2-1,CASSLVLAGPNEQFF,TGTGCCAGCAGCTTAGTGCTAGCGGGACCCAATGAGCAGTTCTTC
TRBV19,.,.,TRBJ1-2,CASSPEAASPRTF,TGTGCCAGTAGTCCCGAAGCGGCAAGCCCGAGGACCTTC
TRBV18,.,TRBD1,TRBJ2-2,CASSRDRANTGELFF,TGTGCCAGCTCCCGGGACAGGGCGAACACCGGGGAGCTGTTTTTT
TRBV7-3,.,.,TRBJ1-1,CASSLSGVNTEAFF,TGTGCCAGCAGCCTGTCGGGGGTGAACACTGAAGCTTTCTTT
TRBV6-5,.,.,TRBJ1-6,CASSYEGSGVNSPLHF,TGTGCCAGCAGTTACGAGGGCAGCGGCGTAAATTCACCCCTCCACTTT
TRBV7-2,.,.,TRBJ1-4,CASSLEAEKLFF,TGTGCCAGCAGCTTAGAAGCTGAAAAACTGTTTTTT
TRBV5-6,once,.,TRBJ1-1,CASSFLAGSVTEAFF,TGTGCCAGCAGCTTTTTGGCAGGTTCGGTCACTGAAGCTTTCTTT
TRBV4-3,.,.,TRBJ1-6,CASSQVSSYNSPLHF,TGCGCCAGCAGCCAAGTGAGCTCCTATAATTCACCCCTCCACTTT
TRBV10-3,.,TRBD1,TRBJ1-1,CATRPGQQEAFF,TGTGCCACCCGCCCGGGACAGCAAGAAGCTTTCTTT
TRBV6-1,.,.,TRBJ1-5,CASMGGGQPQHF,TGTGCCAGCATGGGGGGGGGTCAGCCCCAGCATTTT
TRBV11-3,.,TRBD1,TRBJ1-1,CASSFGDRGREAFF,TGTGCCAGCAGCTTTGGGGACAGGGGAAGAGAAGCTTTCTTT
TRBV19,.,TRBD1,TRBJ1-2,CAGRGLTDDGYTF,TGTGCCGGAAGGGGGCTGACGGACGATGGCTACACCTTC
TRBV27,.,.,TRBJ2-1,CASSGLRTGKGNEQFF,TGTGCCAGCAGCGGACTACGGACAGGTAAAGGCAATGAGCAGTTCTTC
TRBV7-2,.,TRBD1,TRBJ1-4,CASSNPNHRGVGTNEKLFF,TGTGCCAGCAGCAATCCGAATCACAGGGGAGTAGGAACTAATGAAAAACTGTTTTTT
TRBV5-6,.,.,TRBJ1-3,CASSLGGVAGNTIYF,TGTGCCAGCAGCTTGGGTGGAGTGGCTGGAAACACCATATATTTT
TRBV7-2,.,.,TRBJ2-5,CASSPNRAETQYF,TGTGCCAGCAGCCCGAACAGGGCAGAGACCCAGTACTTC
TRBV7-2,.,.,TRBJ1-1,CASSLSWGRVAEAFF,TGTGCCAGCAGCTTAAGCTGGGGCAGGGTCGCTGAAGCTTTCTTT
TRBV2,few,TRBD1,TRBJ1-2,CASSEARGQDGYTF,TGTGCCAGCAGTGAAGCAAGGGGGCAGGATGGCTACACCTTC